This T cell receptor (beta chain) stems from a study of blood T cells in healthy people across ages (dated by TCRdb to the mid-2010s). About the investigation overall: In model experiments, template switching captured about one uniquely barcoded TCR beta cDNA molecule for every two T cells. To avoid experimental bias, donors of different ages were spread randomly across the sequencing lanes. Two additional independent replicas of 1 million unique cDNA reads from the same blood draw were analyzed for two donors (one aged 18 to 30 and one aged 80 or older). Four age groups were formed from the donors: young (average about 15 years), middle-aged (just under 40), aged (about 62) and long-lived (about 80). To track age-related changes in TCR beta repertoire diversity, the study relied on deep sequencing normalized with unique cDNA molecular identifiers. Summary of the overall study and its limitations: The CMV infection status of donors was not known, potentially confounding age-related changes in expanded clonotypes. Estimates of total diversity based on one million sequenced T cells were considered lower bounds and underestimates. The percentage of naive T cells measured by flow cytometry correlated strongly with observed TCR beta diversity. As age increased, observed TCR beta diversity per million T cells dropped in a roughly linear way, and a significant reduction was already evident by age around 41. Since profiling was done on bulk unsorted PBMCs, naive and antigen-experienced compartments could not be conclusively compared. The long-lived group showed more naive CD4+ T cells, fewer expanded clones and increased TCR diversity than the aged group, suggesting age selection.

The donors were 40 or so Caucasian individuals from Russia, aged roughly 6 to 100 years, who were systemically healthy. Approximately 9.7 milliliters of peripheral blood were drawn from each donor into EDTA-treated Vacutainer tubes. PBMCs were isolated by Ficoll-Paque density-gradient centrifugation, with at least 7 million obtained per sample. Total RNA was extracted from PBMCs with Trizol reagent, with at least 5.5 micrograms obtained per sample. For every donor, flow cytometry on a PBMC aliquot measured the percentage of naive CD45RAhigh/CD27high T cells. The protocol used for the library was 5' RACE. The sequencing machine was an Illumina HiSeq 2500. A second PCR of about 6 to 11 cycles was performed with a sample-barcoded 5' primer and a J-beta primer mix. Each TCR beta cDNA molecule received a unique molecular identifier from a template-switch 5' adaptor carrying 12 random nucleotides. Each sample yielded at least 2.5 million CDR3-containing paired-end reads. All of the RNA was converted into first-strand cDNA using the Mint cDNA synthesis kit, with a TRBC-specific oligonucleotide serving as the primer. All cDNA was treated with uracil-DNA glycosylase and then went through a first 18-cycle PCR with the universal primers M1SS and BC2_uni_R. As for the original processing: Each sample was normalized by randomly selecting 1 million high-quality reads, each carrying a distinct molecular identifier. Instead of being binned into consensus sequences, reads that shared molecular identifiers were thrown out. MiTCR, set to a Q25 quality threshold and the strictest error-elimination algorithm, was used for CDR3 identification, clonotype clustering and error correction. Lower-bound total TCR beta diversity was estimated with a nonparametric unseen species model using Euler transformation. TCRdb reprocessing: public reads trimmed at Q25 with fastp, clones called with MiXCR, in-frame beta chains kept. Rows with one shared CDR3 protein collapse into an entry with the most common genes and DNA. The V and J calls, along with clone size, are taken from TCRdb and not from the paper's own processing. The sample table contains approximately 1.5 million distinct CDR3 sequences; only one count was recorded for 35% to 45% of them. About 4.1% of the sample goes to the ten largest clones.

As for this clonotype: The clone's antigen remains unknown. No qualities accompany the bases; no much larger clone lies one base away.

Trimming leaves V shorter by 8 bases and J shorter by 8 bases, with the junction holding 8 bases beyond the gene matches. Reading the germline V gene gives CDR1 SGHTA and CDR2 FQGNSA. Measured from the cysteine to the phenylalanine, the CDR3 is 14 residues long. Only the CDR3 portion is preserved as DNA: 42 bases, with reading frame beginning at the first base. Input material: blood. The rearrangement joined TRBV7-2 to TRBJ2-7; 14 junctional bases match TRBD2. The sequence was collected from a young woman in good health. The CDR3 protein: CASFPTSGRAQQYF. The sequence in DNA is TGTGCCAGCTTCCCGACTAGCGGGAGGGCCCAGCAGTACTTC.